A single sample gave rise to the 6 T cell receptor beta chains below, sequenced in a study of blood T cell repertoires in COVID-19. Generated by immunoSEQ multiplex PCR, the TCRdb table keeps only in-frame clones and is missing some. The sample has 220,000 or so clones, around 83% seen once. The sequenced material came from peripheral blood. These receptors came from a woman aged 50 to 60 with COVID-19, enrolled during active disease.

This chain joins TRBV7-2 and TRBJ2-3; TRBD2 matches at 15 bases. This CDR3 contains 19 residues. Germline-derived CDR1 and CDR2 are SGHTA and FQGNSA. After removal of 3 bases from V and 2 bases from J, the junction contained 9 bases not matched to a gene. CDR3 residues: CASSFGLAGGVLLTDTQYF. The CDR3 bases are TGTGCCAGCAGCTTCGGACTAGCGGGGGGGGTCCTACTCACAGATACGCAGTATTTT. Together with reference TRBV7-2 and TRBJ2-3, the CDR3 gives the full variable domain: GAGVSQSPSNKVTEKGKDVELRCDPISGHTALYWYRQSLGQGLEFLIYFQGNSAPDKSGLPSDRFSAERTGGSVSTLTIQRTQQEDSAVYLCASSFGLAGGVLLTDTQYFGPGTRLTVL.

The V gene is TRBV5-1, the J gene TRBJ2-2; TRBD1 might be the D (5 bases). V was shortened by 1 base and J by 4 bases, with 8 bases between the two germline ends. The CDR3 has 14 residues. CDR1 is SGHRS and CDR2 is YFSETQ in the germline V gene. DNA of the CDR3: TGCGCCAGCAGCTTGAGACAGAGCACCGGGGAGCTGTTTTTT. This translates into CASSLRQSTGELFF.

This clone has just one count. V usage is TRBV5-1 and J usage is TRBJ2-1; 7 bases match TRBD1. The CDR3 has 14 residues. Trimming took 4 bases from V and 4 from J; bases not matched to a gene: 5. Germline loops: CDR1 SGHRS, CDR2 YFSETQ. CDR3: CASSKPQGYNEQFF. CDR3 coding DNA: TGCGCCAGCAGCAAACCACAGGGGTACAATGAGCAGTTCTTC.

The chain has TRBV27 and TRBJ2-5; 7 bases align to TRBD2. This CDR3 has 13 amino acids. Germline CDR1 reads MNHEY; CDR2 reads SMNVEV (reference sequence). V lost 6 bases and J lost 5; bases outside the gene matches: 6. The CDR3 nucleotides read TGTGCCAGCAGCGTCGGACTAGTCGAGACCCAGTACTTC. Translating gives CASSVGLVETQYF.

V usage is TRBV5-1 and J usage is TRBJ2-2, with TRBD1 matching over 7 bases. J lost 6 bases, V lost 7 bases, and 9 bases had no gene match. From germline, CDR1 is SGHRS and CDR2 YFSETQ. This CDR3 spans 14 amino acids. This CDR3 reads CASEKGAGAGELFF. In DNA, the CDR3 is TGCGCCAGCGAAAAGGGGGCCGGGGCCGGGGAGCTGTTTTTT.

V usage is TRBV7-9 and J usage is TRBJ1-2; weak D call: TRBD1 (5 bases). Germline V lookup: CDR1 SEHNR, CDR2 FQNEAQ (reference sequence). Trimming stripped 5 bases from V and 8 bases from J, with 9 bases between. The CDR3 totals 11 residues. In nucleotides, the CDR3 is TGTGCCAGCAGCCCAGGGAACGGCTACACCTTC. It yields the protein CASSPGNGYTF.